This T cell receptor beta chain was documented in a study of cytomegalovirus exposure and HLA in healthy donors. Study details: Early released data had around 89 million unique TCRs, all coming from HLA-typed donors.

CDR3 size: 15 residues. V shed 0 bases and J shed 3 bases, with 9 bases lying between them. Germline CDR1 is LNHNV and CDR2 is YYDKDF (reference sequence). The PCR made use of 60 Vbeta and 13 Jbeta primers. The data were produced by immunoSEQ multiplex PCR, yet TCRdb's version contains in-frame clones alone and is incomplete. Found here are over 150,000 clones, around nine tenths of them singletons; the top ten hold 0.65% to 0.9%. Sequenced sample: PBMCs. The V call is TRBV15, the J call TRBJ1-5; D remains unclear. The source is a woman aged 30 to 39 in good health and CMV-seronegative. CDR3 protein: CATSREGATNQPQHF. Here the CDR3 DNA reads TGTGCCACCAGCAGAGAGGGAGCTACCAATCAGCCCCAGCATTTT.